Described below is a single TCR beta chain sequence and its context. Expressed TCRB transcripts were sequenced because the entire RNA isolate underwent reverse transcription. The assay was immunoSEQ multiplex PCR, and TCRdb's table has in-frame clones only and misses some. The data contain 860,000 or so clones, roughly a sixth of them singletons. This record comes from a study of beta chain features in type 1 diabetes. Germline CDR1 is MDHEN and CDR2 is SYDVKM. The CDR3 is 16 residues long. Trimming removed 3 bases from V and 3 bases from J; junction bases left unmatched: 2. The specimen sequenced was naive CD4+ T cells from blood. The chain employs TRBV28 and TRBJ2-1; TRBD2 matches 13 bases. The TCR sequence derives from a woman aged 18 to 35 in good health. In DNA form, the CDR3 reads TGTGCCAGCAGTTTGGGACTAGCGGGAATCTACAATGAGCAGTTCTTC. It translates to CASSLGLAGIYNEQFF.